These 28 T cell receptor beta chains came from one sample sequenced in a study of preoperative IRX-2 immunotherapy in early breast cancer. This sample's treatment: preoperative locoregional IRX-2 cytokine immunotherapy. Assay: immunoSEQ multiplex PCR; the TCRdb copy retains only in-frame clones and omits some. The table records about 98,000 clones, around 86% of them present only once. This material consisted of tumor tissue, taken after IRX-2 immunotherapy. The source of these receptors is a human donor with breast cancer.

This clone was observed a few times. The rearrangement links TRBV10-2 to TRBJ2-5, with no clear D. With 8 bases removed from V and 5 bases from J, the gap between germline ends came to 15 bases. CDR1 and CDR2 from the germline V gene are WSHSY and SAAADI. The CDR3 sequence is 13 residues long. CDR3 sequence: CASRATRSETQYF. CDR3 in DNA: TGCGCCAGCCGGGCGACACGGAGCGAGACCCAGTACTTC.

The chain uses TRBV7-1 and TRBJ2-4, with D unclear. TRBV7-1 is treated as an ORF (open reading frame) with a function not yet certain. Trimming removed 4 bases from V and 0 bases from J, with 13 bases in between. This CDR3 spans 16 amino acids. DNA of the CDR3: TGTGCCAGCAGCTTCTCAGACTCACTAGCCAAAAACATTCAGTACTTC. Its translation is CASSFSDSLAKNIQYF.

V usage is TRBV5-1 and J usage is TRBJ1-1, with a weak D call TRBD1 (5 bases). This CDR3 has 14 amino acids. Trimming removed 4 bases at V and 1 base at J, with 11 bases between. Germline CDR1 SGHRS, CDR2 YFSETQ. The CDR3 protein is CASSRGWENTEAFF. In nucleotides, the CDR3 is TGCGCCAGCAGCCGGGGGTGGGAGAACACTGAAGCTTTCTTT.

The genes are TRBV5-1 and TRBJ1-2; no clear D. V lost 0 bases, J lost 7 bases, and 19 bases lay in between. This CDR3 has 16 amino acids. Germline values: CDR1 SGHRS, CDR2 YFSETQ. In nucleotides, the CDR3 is TGCGCCAGCAGCTTGGTTGATCTGGGGTTGCGTCGTGGCTACACCTTC. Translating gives CASSLVDLGLRRGYTF.

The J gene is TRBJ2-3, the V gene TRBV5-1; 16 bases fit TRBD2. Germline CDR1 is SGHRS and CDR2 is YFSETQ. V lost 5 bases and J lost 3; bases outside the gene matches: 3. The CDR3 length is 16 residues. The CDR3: CASRGLAGGLTDTQYF. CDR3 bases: TGCGCCAGCAGGGGACTAGCGGGGGGGTTGACAGATACGCAGTATTTT. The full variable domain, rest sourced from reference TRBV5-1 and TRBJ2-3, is KAGVTQTPRYLIKTRGQQVTLSCSPISGHRSVSWYQQTPGQGLQFLFEYFSETQRNKGNFPGRFSGRQFSNSRSEMNVSTLELGDSALYLCASRGLAGGLTDTQYFGPGTRLTVL.

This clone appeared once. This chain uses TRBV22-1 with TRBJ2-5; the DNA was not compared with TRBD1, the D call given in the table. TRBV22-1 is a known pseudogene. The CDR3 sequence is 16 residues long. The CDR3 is CASSSGQGAPQETQYF. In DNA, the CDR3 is TGTGCCAGCAGTTCCGGACAGGGGGCCCCGCAAGAGACCCAGTACTTC.

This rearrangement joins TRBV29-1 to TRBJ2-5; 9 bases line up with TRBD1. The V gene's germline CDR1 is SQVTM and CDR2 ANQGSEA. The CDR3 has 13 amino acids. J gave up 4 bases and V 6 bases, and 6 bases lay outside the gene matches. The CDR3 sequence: CSVGGQGGETQYF. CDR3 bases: TGCAGCGTGGGGGGACAGGGCGGAGAGACCCAGTACTTC.

CDR3 amino acids: CASSQAQDISYEQYF. For the CDR3, the DNA is TGCGCCAGCAGCCAAGCACAGGACATCTCCTACGAGCAGTACTTC. This chain uses TRBV1 with TRBJ2-7; TRBD1 is the table's D call, not checked against the DNA. TRBV1 is marked as a pseudogene. This CDR3 contains 15 residues.

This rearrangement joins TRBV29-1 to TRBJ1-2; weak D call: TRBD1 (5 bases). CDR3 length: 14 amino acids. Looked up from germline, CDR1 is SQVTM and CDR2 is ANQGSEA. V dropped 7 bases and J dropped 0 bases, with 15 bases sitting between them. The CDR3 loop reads CSAADEGPNYGYTF. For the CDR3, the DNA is TGCAGCGCTGCGGACGAGGGACCTAACTATGGCTACACCTTC.

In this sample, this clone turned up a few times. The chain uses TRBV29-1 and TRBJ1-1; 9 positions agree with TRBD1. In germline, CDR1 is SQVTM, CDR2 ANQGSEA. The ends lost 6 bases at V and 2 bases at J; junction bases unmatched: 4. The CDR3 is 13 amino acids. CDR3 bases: TGCAGCGTGACGGACAGGGGAAACACTGAAGCTTTCTTT. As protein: CSVTDRGNTEAFF.

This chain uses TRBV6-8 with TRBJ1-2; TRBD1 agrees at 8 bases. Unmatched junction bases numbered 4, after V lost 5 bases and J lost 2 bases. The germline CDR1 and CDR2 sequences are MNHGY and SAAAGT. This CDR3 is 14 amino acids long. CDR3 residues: CASSLTGENYGYTF. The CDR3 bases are TGTGCCAGCAGTCTGACAGGGGAAAACTATGGCTACACCTTC.

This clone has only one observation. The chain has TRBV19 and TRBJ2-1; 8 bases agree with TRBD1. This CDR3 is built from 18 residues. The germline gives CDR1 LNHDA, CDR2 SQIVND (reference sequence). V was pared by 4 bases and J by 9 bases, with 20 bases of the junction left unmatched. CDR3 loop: CASSKSKVVGTGGGEQFF. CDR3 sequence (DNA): TGTGCCAGTAGTAAATCAAAGGTTGTGGGGACAGGAGGAGGTGAGCAGTTCTTC.

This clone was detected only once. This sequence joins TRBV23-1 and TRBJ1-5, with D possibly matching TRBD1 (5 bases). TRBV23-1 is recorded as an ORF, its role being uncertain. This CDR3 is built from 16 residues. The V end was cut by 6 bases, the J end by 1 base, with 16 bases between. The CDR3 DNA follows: TGCGCCAGCAGCTTAGTGGGGGTGGGAAGCAATCAGCCCCAGCATTTT. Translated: CASSLVGVGSNQPQHF.

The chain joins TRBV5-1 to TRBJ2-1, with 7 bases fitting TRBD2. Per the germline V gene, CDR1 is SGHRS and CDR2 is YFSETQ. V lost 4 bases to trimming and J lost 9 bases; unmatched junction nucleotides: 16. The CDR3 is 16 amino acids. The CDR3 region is CASSAPGTTLQGEQFF. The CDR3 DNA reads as TGCGCCAGCAGCGCCCCCGGGACTACCCTCCAGGGTGAGCAGTTCTTC.

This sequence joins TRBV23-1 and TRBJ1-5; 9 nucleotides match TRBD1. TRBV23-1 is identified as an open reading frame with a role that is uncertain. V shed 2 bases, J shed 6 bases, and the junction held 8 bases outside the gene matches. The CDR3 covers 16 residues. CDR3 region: CASSQSGTGPGQPQHF. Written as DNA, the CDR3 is TGCGCCAGCAGTCAAAGTGGGACAGGGCCAGGTCAGCCCCAGCATTTT.

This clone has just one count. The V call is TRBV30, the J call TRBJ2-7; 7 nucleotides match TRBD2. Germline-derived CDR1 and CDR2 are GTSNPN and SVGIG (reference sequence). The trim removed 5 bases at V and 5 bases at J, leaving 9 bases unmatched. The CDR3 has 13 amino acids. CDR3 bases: TGTGCCTGGTGGTGGCGGGAGAGGAACGAGCAGTACTTC. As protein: CAWWWRERNEQYF.

CDR3 sequence reads: CASSRVSSTDTQYF. In nucleotides, the CDR3 is TGTGCCAGCTCACGGGTCTCTAGCACAGATACGCAGTATTTT. The rearrangement joins TRBV18 to TRBJ2-3; D remains unclear. Germline lookup yields CDR1 KGHSH and CDR2 LQKENI. With 4 bases removed from V and 0 bases from J, the gap between germline ends came to 8 bases. This CDR3 comprises 14 residues.

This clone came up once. CDR3 nucleotide sequence: TGTGCCAGCAGTTTAACAGGGGACAGACATGGCTACACCTTC. Translating gives CASSLTGDRHGYTF. This rearrangement joins TRBV6-8 to TRBJ1-2, with 7 bases identical to TRBD1. V lost 4 bases to trimming and J lost 6 bases; unmatched junction nucleotides: 8. Germline V gene data show CDR1 as MNHGY and CDR2 as SAAAGT. CDR3 length equals 14 residues.

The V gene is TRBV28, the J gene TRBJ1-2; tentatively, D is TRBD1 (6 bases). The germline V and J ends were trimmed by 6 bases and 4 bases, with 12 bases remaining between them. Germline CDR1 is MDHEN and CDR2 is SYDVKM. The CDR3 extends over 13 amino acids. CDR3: CASSKQGSYGYTF. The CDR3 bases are TGTGCCAGCAGCAAACAGGGAAGCTATGGCTACACCTTC.

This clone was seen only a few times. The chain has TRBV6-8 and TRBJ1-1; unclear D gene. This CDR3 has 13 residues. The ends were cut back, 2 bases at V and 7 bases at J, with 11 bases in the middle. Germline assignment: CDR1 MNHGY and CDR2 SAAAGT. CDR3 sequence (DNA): TGTGCCAGCAGTTACGGAAGTCGCAGTGAAGCTTTCTTT. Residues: CASSYGSRSEAFF.

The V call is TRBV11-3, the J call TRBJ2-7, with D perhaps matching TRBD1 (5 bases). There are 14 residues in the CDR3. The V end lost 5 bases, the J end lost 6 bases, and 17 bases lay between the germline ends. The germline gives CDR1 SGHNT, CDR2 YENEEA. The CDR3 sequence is CASSLGQGEGEQYF. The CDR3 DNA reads TGTGCCAGCAGCCTAGGTCAAGGGGAAGGCGAGCAGTACTTC.

In DNA form, the CDR3 reads TGCGCCAGCAACCCGACCGGGACAGGATTTTACGAGCAGTACTTC. This encodes CASNPTGTGFYEQYF. The chain uses TRBV1 and TRBJ2-7; TRBD1 is taken as the D call from the table, unchecked against the DNA. TRBV1 is tagged as a pseudogene. This CDR3 spans 15 amino acids.

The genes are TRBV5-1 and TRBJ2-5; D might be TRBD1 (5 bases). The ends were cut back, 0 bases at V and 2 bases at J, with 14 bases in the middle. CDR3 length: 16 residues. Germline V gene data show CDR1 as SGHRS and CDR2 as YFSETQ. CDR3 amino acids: CASSLDGRERQETQYF. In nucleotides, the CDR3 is TGCGCCAGCAGCTTGGATGGCAGGGAAAGGCAAGAGACCCAGTACTTC.

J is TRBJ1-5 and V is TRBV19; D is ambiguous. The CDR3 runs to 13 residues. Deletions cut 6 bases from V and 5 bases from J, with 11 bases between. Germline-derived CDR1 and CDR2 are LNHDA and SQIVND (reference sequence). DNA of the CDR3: TGTGCCAGTAGCACGGAGGACTATCAGCCCCAGCATTTT. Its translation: CASSTEDYQPQHF.

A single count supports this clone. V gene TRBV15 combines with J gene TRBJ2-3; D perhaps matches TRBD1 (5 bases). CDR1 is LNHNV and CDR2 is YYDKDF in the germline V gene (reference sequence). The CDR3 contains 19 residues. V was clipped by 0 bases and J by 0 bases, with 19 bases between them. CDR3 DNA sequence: TGTGCCACCAGCAGAGAAAGCAGATCACATGGGGCTAGCACAGATACGCAGTATTTT. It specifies CATSRESRSHGASTDTQYF.

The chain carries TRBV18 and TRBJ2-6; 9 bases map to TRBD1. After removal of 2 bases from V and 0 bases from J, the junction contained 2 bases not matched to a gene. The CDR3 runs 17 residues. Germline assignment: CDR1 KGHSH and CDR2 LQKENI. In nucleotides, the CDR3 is TGTGCCAGCTCACCAAAACAGGGGGCCTCTGGGGCCAACGTCCTGACTTTC. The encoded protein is CASSPKQGASGANVLTF. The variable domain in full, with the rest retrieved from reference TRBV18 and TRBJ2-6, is NAGVMQNPRHLVRRRGQEARLRCSPMKGHSHVYWYRQLPEEGLKFMVYLQKENIIDESGMPKERFSAEFPKEGPSILRIQQVVRGDSAAYFCASSPKQGASGANVLTFGAGSRLTVL.

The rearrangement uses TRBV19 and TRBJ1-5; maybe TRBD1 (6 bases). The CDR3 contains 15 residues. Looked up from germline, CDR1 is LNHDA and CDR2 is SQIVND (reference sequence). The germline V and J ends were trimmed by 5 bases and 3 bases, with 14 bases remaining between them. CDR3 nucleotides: TGTGCCAGTAGTCCTTCGGGGGGCAACAATCAGCCCCAGCATTTT. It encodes CASSPSGGNNQPQHF.

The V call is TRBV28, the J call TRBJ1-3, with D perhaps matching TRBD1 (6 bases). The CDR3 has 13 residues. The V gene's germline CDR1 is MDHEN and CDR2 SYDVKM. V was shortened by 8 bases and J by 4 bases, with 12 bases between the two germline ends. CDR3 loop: CASLGGQGNTIYF. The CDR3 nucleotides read TGTGCCAGCCTTGGCGGACAGGGAAACACCATATATTTT.